This T cell receptor (beta chain) was sequenced during a study of Graves' ophthalmopathy and Graves' hyperthyroidism (dated by TCRdb to 2017 to 2018). Notes on the research overall: Peripheral blood was collected at initial diagnosis, before any treatment. The study used TCR beta repertoire signatures to distinguish Graves' ophthalmopathy from Graves' hyperthyroidism and to predict progression to ophthalmopathy. In total, 120 to 150 blood samples were TCR-sequenced: roughly 45 ophthalmopathy, 75 hyperthyroidism and 17 hyperthyroidism-to-ophthalmopathy patients. To explore V-J signatures that distinguish ophthalmopathy from hyperthyroidism, a discovery set of 100 patients was enrolled, made up of 43 with ophthalmopathy and under 65 with stable hyperthyroidism. The independent validation cohort included under 20 hyperthyroidism patients plus 17 patients who later progressed from hyperthyroidism to ophthalmopathy. In roughly six hyperthyroidism patients, the T-cell repertoires found in thyroid tissue were compared with those found in blood. Following sampling, methimazole starting at 30 mg daily was administered to hyperthyroidism patients, and high-dose intravenous methylprednisolone was administered to ophthalmopathy patients.

For repertoire sequencing, the TCR beta CDR3 regions were amplified from RNA transcripts. A first-round RT-PCR used HTBI primers with the Qiagen OneStep RT-PCR kit, followed by a second-round multiplex PCR, size selection and purification. Sequencing of the libraries was carried out on an Illumina HiSeq2000 in paired-end mode with 100 bp reads. As for how the authors treated the data: SOAPnuke was used to process the reads, removing any read that contained adapters or uncalled bases, had a mean Phred below 15, or lacked an exact match to the constant primer or identifier. COPE v1.2.5 was used to merge the high-quality paired reads. Each unique nucleotide sequence was treated as a clonotype, and MiTCR v1.1 was used to align the clonotypes to the IMGT TRB V, D and J references. Only V-J combinations with frequency above 0.0001 were analysed, covering 99% to 99.2% of repertoires. A TCR clonal expansion and chaos score per V-J combination was defined as the ratio of F50 clonal expansion to chaos observed in the TCRdist matrix. Welch's t-statistics and random forest were used to reduce features to 13 V-J combinations, which were fed into a naive Bayes classifier. The Morisita-Horn index was used to measure how similar the thyroid and blood repertoires were. Through fastp at Q25 and MiXCR, TCRdb rebuilt clones from the public reads, retaining in-frame beta chains. Every CDR3 protein is listed once, alongside the most common genes and DNA of its rows. TCRdb's processing, not the study's, gives the V and J calls here. For this sample the table gives about 340,000 distinct CDR3 sequences, of which roughly a sixth were detected only once. The leading ten clones occupy about 12% of the sample.

Ophthalmopathy patients were characterized by moderately to severely active disease, a Clinical Activity Score of at least 3, a NOSPECS grade of at least 4, and a disease duration under 3 months. Patients with other autoimmune diseases, uncontrolled infections, pregnancy or lactation were excluded from the study. Clinical symptoms, serum thyroxine, TRAb, thyroid ultrasound and orbital computed tomography were used for diagnosis. Using Ficoll-Paque density gradient centrifugation, PBMCs were isolated from over 8.5 ml of fresh peripheral blood. Trizol reagent was used to extract the total RNA, and its quality was then checked on an Agilent 2100 Bioanalyzer. This clonotype was recorded many times. Which antigen it targets is not known. It has no much larger one-base neighbor in the sample; base qualities were not kept. The germline V gene gives CDR1 as MNHEY and CDR2 as SVGEGT. The CDR3 contains 14 residues, cysteine and phenylalanine counted. The DNA shown is the 42-base CDR3, in frame from base 1. Trimming removed 8 bases from V and 1 base from J, leaving 11 bases between the germline ends.

Paper-wide results and their limitations: No statistical method was used to predetermine the sample size, and group allocation was not hidden from the investigators. In validation, the model predicted ophthalmopathy progression with more than 70% sensitivity and around 72% specificity; roughly 11 predicted patients were CT-confirmed with GO in a median of around 6.5 months. Ophthalmopathy was separated from stable hyperthyroidism by the 13-signature model with more than 85% sensitivity and less than 82% specificity in cross-validation and with 80%/75% in the test set. Among expanded thyroid clonotypes with frequency above 0.001, most also showed up in blood, which suggests that blood repertoires may reflect the thyroid immune response.

This receptor chain uses TRBV6-2 or TRBV6-3 and TRBJ2-2, and the D gene may be TRBD1, 5 bases matching. Sequencing used peripheral blood. This TCR was sampled from an adult man with Graves' ophthalmopathy. The bases are TGTGCCAGCCAACCCCAGGGGAACACCGGGGAGCTGTTTTTT. It translates as CASQPQGNTGELFF.